The rows below give T cell receptor beta chains drawn from one sample of a study of blood T cell repertoires in COVID-19. Clones were read by immunoSEQ multiplex PCR, and TCRdb kept only the in-frame ones, dropping some. This sample has 45,000 to 60,000 clones, with almost 85% found just once. Material: peripheral blood. Every receptor here comes from a woman of 80 years or more with acute or convalescent COVID-19. Each CDR3 is given with its conserved first and last residue. D genes are given only for firm matches. A row's size may be missing; if present it is once, few, many or a size class.

- TRBJ2-5 TRBV29-1 TRBD2 CSVAGGAQDTQYF TGCAGCGTGGCGGGGGGGGCCCAAGATACCCAGTACTTC
- TRBJ1-1 TRBV18 - CASSAREGDTEAFF TGTGCCAGCTCAGCGAGGGAGGGAGACACTGAAGCTTTCTTT
- TRBJ2-3 TRBV15 - CATSRDVAGTGGTQYF TGTGCCACCAGCAGAGATGTGGCAGGAACCGGGGGTACGCAGTATTTT
- TRBJ2-1 TRBV2 TRBD2 CARGSGGLDNEQFF TGTGCCAGAGGGAGCGGGGGGTTGGACAATGAGCAGTTCTTC
- TRBJ2-7 TRBV24-1 - CATSELDRAEQYF TGTGCCACCAGTGAGTTGGACAGAGCCGAGCAGTACTTC
- TRBJ2-7 TRBV7-9 - CASSVSGGPYEQYF TGTGCCAGCAGCGTTTCTGGTGGCCCCTACGAGCAGTACTTC
- TRBJ2-1 TRBV15 TRBD2 CATSRGGTSGGSSYNEQFF TGTGCCACCAGCAGAGGAGGGACTAGCGGGGGGAGCTCCTACAATGAGCAGTTCTTC
- TRBJ2-5 TRBV18 - CASSPPLGAAGETQYF TGTGCCAGCTCACCACCCTTAGGAGCCGCGGGGGAGACCCAGTACTTC
- TRBJ2-7 TRBV29-1 - CSVEITYEQYF TGCAGCGTTGAAATTACCTACGAGCAGTACTTC
- TRBJ2-7 TRBV29-1 TRBD1 CSVEVLDRGHYEQYF TGCAGCGTTGAAGTTTTGGACAGGGGACACTACGAGCAGTACTTC
- TRBJ2-3 TRBV5-4 - CASSLGRDTRPDTQYF TGTGCCAGCAGCTTGGGTCGGGACACCCGGCCGGATACGCAGTATTTT
- TRBJ2-2 TRBV14 - CASSPTGRELFF TGTGCCAGCAGCCCGACCGGGAGAGAGCTGTTTTTT
many TRBJ2-2 TRBV21-1 - CASSSGINRGASGELFF TGTGCCAGCAGCTCCGGTATTAACAGGGGAGCGTCCGGGGAGCTGTTTTTT
- TRBJ2-1 TRBV3-1/TRBV3-2 TRBD2 CASSPGTSGFNEQFF TGTGCCAGCAGCCCCGGGACTAGCGGTTTCAATGAGCAGTTCTTC
- TRBJ2-7 TRBV5-8 TRBD2 CASSAGGRADQYF TGTGCCAGCAGCGCGGGGGGACGGGCGGACCAGTACTTC
- TRBJ2-2 TRBV4-2 TRBD2 CASSHTRGANTGELFF TGTGCCAGCAGCCACACGCGGGGGGCGAACACCGGGGAGCTGTTTTTT
many TRBJ1-1 TRBV6-6 - CASSYSLGTTNTEAFF TGTGCCAGCAGTTACTCGTTGGGGACTACGAACACTGAAGCTTTCTTT
once TRBJ1-1 TRBV11-2 - CASSLDGGNFAEAFF TGTGCCAGCAGCTTAGACGGGGGGAATTTCGCTGAAGCTTTCTTT
- TRBJ2-1 TRBV5-1 TRBD2 CASSRELAGGSNEQFF TGCGCCAGCAGCCGCGAACTAGCGGGGGGCTCCAATGAGCAGTTCTTC
- TRBJ1-2 TRBV29-1 TRBD1 CSVTGGSYGYTF TGCAGCGTTACAGGGGGATCCTATGGCTACACCTTC
- TRBJ1-5 TRBV6-1 - CASSEVAGQSQHF TGTGCCAGCAGTGAAGTCGCAGGGCAATCCCAGCATTTT
few TRBJ2-7 TRBV7-2 - CASSFGAPQDEQYF TGTGCCAGCAGCTTTGGGGCCCCACAAGACGAGCAGTACTTC
- TRBJ1-6 TRBV5-1 - CASSFKVAGNNSPLHF TGCGCCAGCAGCTTTAAGGTTGCGGGTAATAATTCACCCCTCCACTTT
- TRBJ2-1 TRBV5-1 - CASSLGSSNRGNEQFF TGCGCCAGCAGCTTAGGTAGTTCTAATCGGGGCAATGAGCAGTTCTTC
- TRBJ2-2 TRBV27 TRBD1 CASSQDRGLNTGELFF TGTGCCAGCAGTCAAGACAGGGGGCTAAACACCGGGGAGCTGTTTTTT
- TRBJ2-1 TRBV9 - CASSVGGTPSYNEQFF TGTGCCAGCAGCGTGGGCGGGACCCCCTCCTACAATGAGCAGTTCTTC
- TRBJ2-5 TRBV7-2 TRBD2 CASSLAPSGGKETQYF TGTGCCAGCAGCTTAGCGCCTAGCGGGGGGAAGGAGACCCAGTACTTC
- TRBJ1-1 TRBV19 - CASSMVADMNTEAFF TGTGCCAGTAGTATGGTTGCAGACATGAACACTGAAGCTTTCTTT
- TRBJ2-4 TRBV6-5 TRBD1 CASRDSSRAKNIQYF TGTGCCAGCCGGGACAGCTCTCGGGCCAAAAACATTCAGTACTTC
- TRBJ2-5 TRBV7-9 TRBD2 CASSSSGSGGETQYF TGTGCCAGCAGCTCTAGCGGGAGCGGGGGGGAGACCCAGTACTTC
- TRBJ1-5 TRBV27 - CASSLNLRSQPQHF TGTGCCAGCAGTCTCAACCTCAGGTCCCAGCCCCAGCATTTT
- TRBJ2-1 TRBV29-1 TRBD1 CSVGTGANNEQFF TGCAGCGTTGGCACAGGGGCCAACAATGAGCAGTTCTTC
- TRBJ2-4 TRBV18 TRBD2 CASSPPTGGGYIQYF TGTGCCAGCTCACCACCGACGGGGGGAGGATACATTCAGTACTTC
- TRBJ2-2 TRBV3-1/TRBV3-2 TRBD2 CASSQDGRKTGELFF TGTGCCAGCAGCCAGGACGGGAGGAAGACCGGGGAGCTGTTTTTT
- TRBJ2-2 TRBV24-1 - CATSDRDRDPNTGELFF TGTGCCACCAGTGACCGTGACAGAGACCCGAACACCGGGGAGCTGTTTTTT
- TRBJ1-1 TRBV11-2 - CASSFRVEAFF TGTGCCAGCAGCTTCCGTGTTGAAGCTTTCTTT
- TRBJ2-2 TRBV12-3/TRBV12-4 - CASSLRVTGELFF TGTGCCAGCAGTTTACGGGTTACCGGGGAGCTGTTTTTT
- TRBJ2-5 TRBV18 - CASSTAQETQYF TGTGCCAGCTCGACAGCGCAAGAGACCCAGTACTTC